This T cell receptor (beta chain) derives from a study of graft-versus-host responses after intestinal transplantation. Profiled with immunoSEQ multiplex PCR; TCRdb holds only in-frame clones, not every one. The sample gives more than 95,000 clones, approximately 93% of which show up once; under 1.5% is in the top ten. The CDR3 totals 14 residues. The study's findings and limits: Present in recipient marrow, GvH clones included some that appeared first in ileum or blood.

As regards this clone: Its target is not known.

The rearrangement uses TRBV12-1 and TRBJ2-3; the table gives TRBD1 as D, unverified against the DNA. TRBV12-1 is listed as a pseudogene. Sequencing was performed on unstimulated CD8+ T cells sorted from spleen or lymph node cells, taken before intestinal transplant. This TCR was recovered from a human donor who received an intestinal transplant. The CDR3 DNA reads TGTGCCAGCAGCCCCCTAGGGGCCACAGATACGCAGTATTTT. As protein: CASSPLGATDTQYF.